The 26 T cell receptor beta chains below were found in one sample sequenced in a study of glioma-infiltrating T cells. Using RNA template, CDR3s of TCR alpha and beta were amplified with iRepertoire arm-PCR. TCRdb re-called the multiplex PCR reads with MiXCR, one entry per CDR3 protein. The repertoire holds roughly 120,000 distinct CDR3 sequences, with roughly 20% as singletons. Material for sequencing was glioma tissue, nonneoplastic brain tissue, or PBMCs (not recorded which). The receptor source for this set is a human donor with low-grade glioma or glioblastoma, undergoing nonglioma brain surgery, or in good health (not recorded which).

Regarding this clonotype: A read error may be the cause here, since a much bigger clone is one base away. The genes are TRBV14 and TRBJ2-5, with no clear D. The CDR3 is made up of 14 amino acids. The germline V gene encodes CDR1 SGHDN and CDR2 FVKESK. The CDR3 loop is CASSQDLAQEAQYF. The CDR3 coding sequence is TGTGCCAGCAGCCAAGATTTAGCACAAGAGGCCCAGTACTTC. The variable domain in full, completed from reference TRBV14 and TRBJ2-5, reads EAGVTQFPSHSVIEKGQTVTLRCDPISGHDNLYWYRRVMGKEIKFLLHFVKESKQDESGMPNNRFLAERTGGTYSTLKVQPAELEDSGVYFCASSQDLAQEAQYFGPGTRLLVL.

This clonotype occurred many times. This chain connects TRBV20-1 to TRBJ1-5; D call uncertain. This CDR3 has 15 residues. V was clipped by 0 bases and J by 11 bases, with 20 bases between them. The V gene's germline CDR1 is DFQATT and CDR2 SNEGSKA (reference sequence). The CDR3 DNA reads TGCAGTGCTAGAGATCAGTTTCGTGGCAGCAGGACCCAGCATTTT. Residues: CSARDQFRGSRTQHF.

This clonotype was found a few times. The rearrangement links TRBV29-1 to TRBJ1-2, with D perhaps TRBD1 (5 bases). With 7 bases removed from V and 8 bases from J, the gap between germline ends came to 23 bases. The CDR3 loop spans 14 amino acids. Germline CDR1 SQVTM, CDR2 ANQGSEA. CDR3 sequence: CSADDGTSGRGYTF. In nucleotides, the CDR3 is TGCAGCGCCGACGACGGGACTTCCGGACGCGGCTACACCTTC.

This clonotype has ten or more counts. The chain employs TRBV7-2 and TRBJ2-5, with unresolved D. Trimming cost V 4 bases and J 6 bases, with 15 bases left between them. The CDR3 has 14 amino acids. CDR1 is SGHTA and CDR2 is FQGNSA in the germline V gene. CDR3 bases: TGTGCCAGCAGCTCTACGATCCTAGGTCAGACCCAGTACTTC. Its translation is CASSSTILGQTQYF.

This clonotype was recorded many times. CDR3 region: CASSQDPGRGLSPLHF. CDR3 sequence (DNA): TGCGCCAGCAGCCAAGATCCCGGCAGGGGGCTTTCACCCCTCCACTTT. V is TRBV4-1 and J is TRBJ1-6, with 8 bases lining up with TRBD1. This CDR3 region has 16 residues. Germline lookup yields CDR1 MGHRA and CDR2 YSYEKL. Trimming took 0 bases from V and 9 from J; bases not matched to a gene: 7.

Of note for this clonotype: Possible read error: a much larger clone is one base away. The chain recombines TRBV19 with TRBJ2-1; D gene unclear. CDR1 is LNHDA, CDR2 SQIVND, per germline (reference sequence). The CDR3 loop spans 13 amino acids. The CDR3 DNA reads TGTGCCAGTAGTCTAGAGGTGGGGAATGGGCAGTTCTTC. It yields the protein CASSLEVGNGQFF.

The chain uses TRBV19 and TRBJ1-1; weak D call: TRBD1 (6 bases). The CDR3 is 12 residues long. Germline CDR1 reads LNHDA; CDR2 reads SQIVND (reference sequence). Trimming cost V 3 bases and J 4 bases, with 6 bases left between them. The CDR3 region has the DNA TGTGCCAGTAGTATCAGGGGCACTGAAGCTTTCTTT. Residues: CASSIRGTEAFF.

This rearrangement joins TRBV4-3 to TRBJ1-1; 7 bases map to TRBD1. V shed 0 bases, J shed 4 bases, and the junction held 17 bases outside the gene matches. Looked up from germline, CDR1 is LGHNA and CDR2 is YSLEER. The CDR3 spans 19 residues. The CDR3 here is CASSQEVIGRGSGSTEAFF. DNA for the CDR3: TGCGCCAGCAGCCAAGAGGTTATAGGCAGGGGGTCGGGAAGCACTGAAGCTTTCTTT.

On this clonotype itself: This may come from a read error, since a much larger clone is one base off. The chain carries TRBV7-3 and TRBJ2-1; D perhaps matches TRBD2 (5 bases). The end of the DNA is better explained by TRBJ2-7, so the J call may be wrong. Germline V lookup: CDR1 SGHTA, CDR2 FQGTGA. The CDR3 has 14 amino acids. CDR3 residues: CASSLGDYYNEQYF. DNA of the CDR3: TGTGCCAGCAGCTTAGGTGACTACTACAATGAGCAGTACTTC.

This clonotype was counted a few times. The chain is built from TRBV19 and TRBJ2-5; no clear D gene. V gave up 3 bases and J gave up 2 bases, with 16 bases separating them. Germline assignment: CDR1 LNHDA and CDR2 SQIVND (reference sequence). The CDR3 has 16 residues. The CDR3 here is CASSMRAHLLQETQYF. As DNA, the CDR3 is TGTGCCAGTAGTATGAGAGCGCACCTCTTGCAAGAGACCCAGTACTTC.

This clonotype was counted ten times or more. This chain joins TRBV6-1 and TRBJ2-3; 12 bases fit TRBD2. V was clipped by 5 bases and J by 6 bases; unmatched bases: 12. Germline loops: CDR1 MNHNS, CDR2 SASEGT. This CDR3 has 17 amino acids. CDR3 nucleotide sequence: TGTGCCAGCAGTCCCCTGGGACTAGCGGGCAGGGATGATACGCAGTATTTT. Translated: CASSPLGLAGRDDTQYF.

The CDR3 nucleotides read TGTGCCAGTATTTTTTACGGGACAGGGCGCAATCAGCCCCAGCATTTT. It yields the protein CASIFYGTGRNQPQHF. This chain links TRBV27 with TRBJ1-5; 9 bases fit TRBD1. The V segment lost 9 bases and the J segment 2 bases; nucleotides outside the gene matches: 11. Germline V gene lookup returns CDR1 MNHEY and CDR2 SMNVEV (reference sequence). The CDR3 has 16 residues.

This chain uses TRBV19 with TRBJ2-3; 7 bases are shared with TRBD2. The CDR3 extends over 16 amino acids. Trimming removed 3 bases from V and 1 base from J; junction bases left unmatched: 7. Germline V gives CDR1 LNHDA, CDR2 SQIVND (reference sequence). CDR3 in amino acids: CASSIALLAGTDTQYF. In nucleotides, the CDR3 is TGTGCCAGTAGTATCGCTTTGCTAGCGGGCACAGATACGCAGTATTTT.

The V call is TRBV12-3 or TRBV12-4, the J call TRBJ2-3; 8 bases fit TRBD2. CDR3 length equals 13 residues. V shed 3 bases, J shed 6 bases, and the junction held 2 bases outside the gene matches. The CDR3 is CASSLCGRDTQYF. The CDR3 DNA reads TGTGCCAGCAGTTTGTGCGGGAGGGATACGCAGTATTTT.

In its sample, this clonotype was seen many times. The chain recombines TRBV27 with TRBJ1-5; TRBD1 might be the D (5 bases). Per germline, CDR1 MNHEY and CDR2 SMNVEV (reference sequence). The V and J ends lost 5 bases and 6 bases respectively, with 8 bases between them. The CDR3 is made up of 12 amino acids. The CDR3 region is CASSGGGQPQHF. The CDR3 DNA follows: TGTGCCAGCAGTGGGGGAGGTCAGCCCCAGCATTTT.

This clonotype was observed at least ten times. V gene TRBV15 combines with J gene TRBJ2-5, with 7 nucleotides matching TRBD1. This CDR3 comprises 15 residues. With 5 bases clipped from V and 1 base from J, the junction kept 7 bases outside the gene matches. Germline-derived CDR1 and CDR2 are LNHNV and YYDKDF (reference sequence). CDR3 sequence: CATSLDGQVQETQYF. The DNA for the CDR3 is TGTGCCACCAGCCTCGACGGACAGGTCCAAGAGACCCAGTACTTC. The full variable domain, rest sourced from reference TRBV15 and TRBJ2-5, is DAMVIQNPRYQVTQFGKPVTLSCSQTLNHNVMYWYQQKSSQAPKLLFHYYDKDFNNEADTPDNFQSRRPNTSFCFLDIRSPGLGDTAMYLCATSLDGQVQETQYFGPGTRLLVL.

At least ten counts were recorded for this clonotype. The chain is built from TRBV20-1 and TRBJ2-4; TRBD2 matches at 10 bases. Germline V lookup: CDR1 DFQATT, CDR2 SNEGSKA (reference sequence). V shed 5 bases, J shed 5 bases, and the junction held 6 bases outside the gene matches. The CDR3 covers 14 residues. The CDR3 nucleotides read TGCAGTGCTCATGCCGGACTAGCGGAAAACATTCAGTACTTC. Its protein product is CSAHAGLAENIQYF.

Remarks on this clonotype: A clone one base away is much larger, so this may be a read error. V is TRBV14 and J is TRBJ2-3, with 7 bases identical to TRBD1. Per the germline V gene, CDR1 is SGHDN and CDR2 is FVKESK. V trimming: 4 bases; J trimming: 7 bases; junction bases outside the gene matches: 11. The CDR3 contains 15 residues. CDR3 sequence reads: CASSRDARTGYTQYF. DNA of the CDR3: TGTGCCAGCAGCCGAGACGCCCGGACAGGATATACGCAGTATTTT. Combining the CDR3 with reference TRBV14 and TRBJ2-3 gives the whole variable domain EAGVTQFPSHSVIEKGQTVTLRCDPISGHDNLYWYRRVMGKEIKFLLHFVKESKQDESGMPNNRFLAERTGGTYSTLKVQPAELEDSGVYFCASSRDARTGYTQYFGPGTRLTVL.

The chain carries TRBV20-1 and TRBJ2-3, with D perhaps matching TRBD2 (7 bases). Germline values: CDR1 DFQATT, CDR2 SNEGSKA (reference sequence). Trimming pared 5 bases from V and 1 base from J, leaving 16 bases between. The CDR3 length is 15 residues. The chain's CDR3 is CSAQGGGQGTDTQYF. The CDR3, as DNA: TGCAGTGCTCAAGGGGGGGGGCAGGGCACAGATACGCAGTATTTT.

This clonotype was seen a single time. A read error may be the cause here, since a much bigger clone is one base away. The chain recombines TRBV4-1 with TRBJ1-3, with TRBD1 matching 7 bases. CDR1 and CDR2 from the germline V gene are MGHRA and YSYEKL. The length of the CDR3 is 17 residues. The DNA for the CDR3 is TGCGCCAGCAGCCAAGAGTCAGGGGGGAGCTCTGAAAACACCATATATTTT. It specifies CASSQESGGSSENTIYF.

In the case of this clonotype: As the CDR3 is not closed by the conserved phenylalanine or tryptophan, this likely results from a read error. The rearrangement joins TRBV20-1 to TRBJ2-7; 9 bases fit TRBD1. Trimming took 1 base from V and 4 from J; bases not matched to a gene: 5. Germline CDR1 DFQATT, CDR2 SNEGSKA (reference sequence). CDR3 length: 14 amino acids. The CDR3 DNA reads TGCAGTGCTAGAGGAATGGGACAGGGTTACGAGCAGTACTCC. It codes for CSARGMGQGYEQYS.

As for this clonotype: This may be a read error, as it is one base from a much larger clone. This chain links TRBV7-9 with TRBJ1-1; tentatively, D is TRBD1 (6 bases). CDR1 is SEHNR and CDR2 is FQNEAQ in the germline V gene (reference sequence). The CDR3 has 15 residues. For the CDR3, the DNA is TGTGCCAGCAGCTTAGTGCGGACAGCGAACACTGAAGCTCTCTTT. This encodes CASSLVRTANTEALF.

With respect to this clonotype: A much bigger clone sits one base away, suggesting this may be a read error. This CDR3 reads CASSILQYNQPQHF. For the CDR3, the DNA is TGTGCCAGTAGTATTTTGCAGTACAATCAGCCCCAGCATTTT. The chain combines TRBV19 with TRBJ1-5, with D unresolved. With 3 bases removed from V and 3 bases from J, the gap between germline ends came to 9 bases. The germline gives CDR1 LNHDA, CDR2 SQIVND (reference sequence). The CDR3 consists of 14 residues.

This clonotype was counted ten times or more. The J gene is TRBJ2-1, the V gene TRBV4-1; 7 bases fit TRBD2. This CDR3 is built from 16 residues. From germline, CDR1 is MGHRA and CDR2 YSYEKL. Trimming removed 3 bases from V and 0 bases from J; junction bases left unmatched: 5. The CDR3 here is CASSQTSTSSYNEQFF. DNA for the CDR3: TGCGCCAGCAGCCAGACTAGCACCTCCTCCTACAATGAGCAGTTCTTC.

This clonotype was recorded many times. This rearrangement joins TRBV4-1 to TRBJ2-5, with TRBD2 matching 12 bases. V dropped 1 base and J dropped 5; count of bases not matched to a gene: 8. Per germline, CDR1 MGHRA and CDR2 YSYEKL. This CDR3 has 17 amino acids. In DNA form, the CDR3 reads TGCGCCAGCAGCCAAGGACTAGCGGGGGAGGGGGAGGAGACCCAGTACTTC. Protein: CASSQGLAGEGEETQYF.

V gene TRBV19 combines with J gene TRBJ2-1; TRBD2 might be the D (5 bases). The germline V gene encodes CDR1 LNHDA and CDR2 SQIVND (reference sequence). The germline V and J ends were trimmed by 2 bases and 7 bases, with 18 bases remaining between them. The CDR3 sequence is 16 residues long. CDR3 residues: CASSIRSGEVRNEQFF. DNA for the CDR3: TGTGCCAGTAGTATAAGAAGCGGTGAGGTGCGGAATGAGCAGTTCTTC.